These 12 T cell receptor beta chains were all obtained from the same sample, sequenced in a study of cytomegalovirus exposure and HLA in healthy donors. With 60 Vbeta and 13 Jbeta primers, the PCR was carried out. TCRdb's table, derived via immunoSEQ multiplex PCR, lists solely in-frame clones and lacks some. The sample holds around 130,000 clones, less than 75% seen once. Sequencing was done on a sample of PBMCs. Receptors originate from a woman aged 40 to 49 in good health and CMV-seropositive.

The V and J genes are TRBV2 and TRBJ1-3; tentatively, D is TRBD1 (6 bases). The V and J ends lost 7 bases and 0 bases respectively, with 19 bases between them. This CDR3 is built from 17 residues. The germline CDR1 and CDR2 sequences are SNHLY and FYNNEI. This CDR3 reads CASTLGGGDLSGNTIYF. Here the CDR3 DNA reads TGTGCCAGCACCCTCGGAGGGGGGGACCTCTCTGGAAACACCATATATTTT. Based on the CDR3 plus reference TRBV2 and TRBJ1-3, the full variable domain is EPEVTQTPSHQVTQMGQEVILRCVPISNHLYFYWYRQILGQKVEFLVSFYNNEISEKSEIFDDQFSVERPDGSNFTLKIRSTKLEDSAMYFCASTLGGGDLSGNTIYFGEGSWLTVV.

In regard to this clone: Compared with germline, one end of the junction differs, possibly owing to a read error. The rearrangement uses TRBV7-7 and TRBJ2-1, with no clear D. The CDR3 spans 13 residues. Germline V CDR1 and CDR2: SSHAT, FNYEAQ (reference sequence). CDR3 amino acids: CASSLDHSGEQFF. In nucleotides, the CDR3 is TGTGCTAGCAGCTTAGACCACTCCGGTGAGCAGTTCTTC.

The gene calls are TRBV7-2 and TRBJ2-1; 8 nucleotides align to TRBD1. Per germline, CDR1 SGHTA and CDR2 FQGNSA. Trimming at V came to 2 bases and at J to 8 bases, leaving 11 bases not matched to a gene. CDR3 size: 16 residues. CDR3 in amino acids: CASSLSGQGRFYEQFF. CDR3 in DNA: TGTGCCAGCAGCTTATCCGGACAGGGTAGGTTTTATGAGCAGTTCTTC.

This chain uses TRBV19 with TRBJ1-2; D might be TRBD1 (6 bases). Deletions cut 6 bases from V and 4 bases from J, with 18 bases between. The CDR3 runs to 15 residues. CDR1 and CDR2 (germline): LNHDA, SQIVND (reference sequence). CDR3 DNA sequence: TGTGCCAGTAGAAAAGGGGGAGGGAAGCGCTATGGCTACACCTTC. The encoded protein is CASRKGGGKRYGYTF.

V is TRBV13 and J is TRBJ2-1; TRBD2 matches at 8 bases. The CDR3 has 15 residues. Germline V lookup: CDR1 PRHDT, CDR2 FYEKMQ (reference sequence). The V and J ends lost 3 bases and 2 bases, in that order; junction bases with no gene match: 3. CDR3 sequence (DNA): TGTGCCAGCAGCTTGCGAGCGGGAGCCTACAATGAGCAGTTCTTC. Translation: CASSLRAGAYNEQFF.

This clone turned up a few times. The rearrangement links TRBV6-1 to TRBJ1-6; 7 positions agree with TRBD1. Germline CDR1 MNHNS, CDR2 SASEGT. This CDR3 is 16 amino acids long. Germline trimming cut 1 base from V and 6 bases from J; bases unmatched to any gene: 6. The CDR3 sequence is CASSEDHPGGNSPLHF. The CDR3 DNA reads as TGTGCCAGCAGTGAAGACCACCCAGGGGGTAATTCACCCCTCCACTTT.

Remarks on this clone: One end of the junction varies from germline; a read error may be responsible. Other DNA sequences of this sample code for an identical CDR3. The V and J genes are TRBV7-4 and TRBJ1-3, with D possibly matching TRBD1 (6 bases). This CDR3 has 16 amino acids. CDR1 is SGHVT, CDR2 SQSDAQ, per germline. CDR3 sequence (DNA): TGTGCCAGCAGAAATAGGACAGTGCGCTCTGGTAACACCATATATTTT. This sequence encodes CASRNRTVRSGNTIYF.

V gene TRBV5-1 combines with J gene TRBJ2-7, with TRBD1 matching 10 bases. The V gene end was trimmed by 4 bases and the J gene end by 4 bases; junction bases not matched to a gene: 8. Germline assignment: CDR1 SGHRS and CDR2 YFSETQ. The CDR3 totals 15 residues. The CDR3 here is CASSRTGTGEYEQYF. The DNA of the CDR3 is TGCGCCAGCAGCCGTACCGGGACAGGGGAATACGAGCAGTACTTC.

The chain carries TRBV5-1 and TRBJ2-1; 11 bases agree with TRBD2. This CDR3 has 20 residues. V lost 4 bases and J lost 0; bases outside the gene matches: 15. Germline assignment: CDR1 SGHRS and CDR2 YFSETQ. The CDR3 spells CASSNPLALAGDTSYNEQFF. The CDR3 DNA sequence: TGCGCCAGCAGCAACCCGTTAGCACTAGCGGGAGATACCTCCTACAATGAGCAGTTCTTC.

The rearrangement joins TRBV6-1 to TRBJ2-7; TRBD1 matches 10 bases. The CDR3 is 14 residues long. J gave up 2 bases and V 5 bases, and 3 bases lay outside the gene matches. The germline CDR1 and CDR2 sequences are MNHNS and SASEGT. This chain's CDR3 is CASSRGTGAYEQYF. CDR3 nucleotides: TGTGCCAGCAGTCGCGGGACAGGGGCCTACGAGCAGTACTTC.

The chain links TRBV14 to TRBJ1-1; no clear D gene. The CDR3 is 15 residues long. Trimming removed 1 base at V and 7 bases at J, with 16 bases between. CDR1 and CDR2 from the germline V gene are SGHDN and FVKESK. The CDR3 sequence is CASSQGPGGFREAFF. As DNA, the CDR3 is TGTGCCAGCAGCCAAGGTCCAGGAGGGTTTCGTGAAGCTTTCTTT.

The chain is built from TRBV5-1 and TRBJ1-1; 10 bases fit TRBD1. There are 14 residues in the CDR3. With V trimmed by 4 bases and J by 3 bases, 3 bases remained unmatched. Per germline, CDR1 SGHRS and CDR2 YFSETQ. CDR3 amino acids: CASSATGGDTEAFF. The CDR3 DNA reads as TGCGCCAGCAGCGCGACAGGGGGCGACACTGAAGCTTTCTTT.